This passage covers 26 T cell receptor beta chains from one sample sequenced in a study of T cell repertoires in cytomegalovirus infection. Each CDR3 protein is one row after TCRdb ran MiXCR on the reads. There are under 600,000 distinct CDR3 sequences in the sample; approximately 17% occur only once, and roughly a quarter lies in the top ten. The specimen was CD8+ T cells from PBMCs. Source of these receptors: a human donor in good health (CMV status not recorded). Some clones in this sample may be carry-over from other donors' samples.

A few counts support this clonotype. The chain links TRBV30 to TRBJ2-3, with D uncertain. The germline V gene encodes CDR1 GTSNPN and CDR2 SVGIG (reference sequence). The CDR3 spans 12 residues. V lost 0 bases to trimming and J lost 5 bases, with 6 bases between them. The CDR3 coding sequence is TGTGCCTGGAGTGTACCACTAGATACGCAGTATTTT. This gives the protein CAWSVPLDTQYF.

Concerning this clonotype itself: A much larger clone differs by one base, so this may be a read error. This sequence joins TRBV7-4 and TRBJ2-7; a weak D match, TRBD2 (6 bases). This CDR3 is 16 amino acids long. The germline V and J ends were trimmed by 8 bases and 2 bases, with 22 bases remaining between them. Germline V CDR1 and CDR2: SGHVT, SQSDAQ. The CDR3 reads CASRRTGGERAYEQYF. CDR3 nucleotides: TGTGCCAGCCGTCGAACGGGCGGGGAGAGGGCCTACGAGCAGTACTTC.

As for this clonotype: Here the CDR3 omits its conserved ending phenylalanine or tryptophan, so a read error is the likely source. The rearrangement links TRBV6-1 to TRBJ2-1; 14 bases fit TRBD2. The CDR3 has 18 amino acids. Germline lookup yields CDR1 MNHNS and CDR2 SASEGT. V was pared by 7 bases and J by 0 bases, with 8 bases of the junction left unmatched. The CDR3 here is CASTFGTSGGSSYNEQFL. The DNA for the CDR3 is TGTGCCAGCACCTTCGGGACTAGCGGGGGAAGCTCCTACAATGAGCAGTTCTTA.

The genes are TRBV27 and TRBJ2-1; no definite D call. Looked up from germline, CDR1 is MNHEY and CDR2 is SMNVEV (reference sequence). V was cut by 7 bases and J by 0 bases, with 13 bases left in between. The CDR3 has 15 amino acids. For the CDR3, the DNA is TGTGCCAGCACCTCGCGAGCCATCTCCTACAATGAGCAGTTCTTC. It is translated as CASTSRAISYNEQFF.

In this sample, this clonotype turned up many times. This chain joins TRBV29-1 and TRBJ2-1, with D maybe TRBD2 (6 bases). The germline V gene has CDR1 SQVTM and CDR2 ANQGSEA. Trimming stripped 4 bases from V and 0 bases from J, with 7 bases between. CDR3 length equals 13 residues. For the CDR3, the DNA is TGCAGCGTTGGAGCGGGCTCCTACAATGAGCAGTTCTTC. Its protein product is CSVGAGSYNEQFF.

This clonotype was seen ten or more times. This rearrangement joins TRBV7-3 to TRBJ1-1; weak D call: TRBD1 (5 bases). Germline V CDR1 and CDR2: SGHTA, FQGTGA. The V end was cut by 1 base, the J end by 0 bases, with 15 bases between. The CDR3 totals 17 residues. As DNA, the CDR3 is TGTGCCAGCAGCTTAATCGGTAGGGGATATATGAACACTGAAGCTTTCTTT. It is translated as CASSLIGRGYMNTEAFF. The whole variable domain, remainder taken from reference TRBV7-3 and TRBJ1-1, is GAGVSQTPSNKVTEKGKYVELRCDPISGHTALYWYRQSLGQGPEFLIYFQGTGAADDSGLPNDRFFAVRPEGSVSTLKIQRTERGDSAVYLCASSLIGRGYMNTEAFFGQGTRLTVV.

This clonotype showed up many times. V is TRBV4-1 and J is TRBJ1-6; 9 nucleotides match TRBD1. Per the germline V gene, CDR1 is MGHRA and CDR2 is YSYEKL. The CDR3 sequence is 16 residues long. The V segment lost 1 base and the J segment 9 bases; nucleotides outside the gene matches: 7. CDR3 nucleotides: TGCGCCAGCAGCCAAGCCGTGGGACAGGGAAGTTCACCCCTCCACTTT. Protein: CASSQAVGQGSSPLHF.

Many counts were recorded for this clonotype. V usage is TRBV24-1 and J usage is TRBJ1-1; D uncertain. The CDR3 sequence is 15 residues long. Germline CDR1 KGHDR, CDR2 SFDVKD. The V and J ends lost 3 bases and 1 base respectively, with 11 bases between them. In nucleotides, the CDR3 is TGTGCCACCAGTGATAATGAAGGAGCGAACACTGAAGCTTTCTTT. Translated, it gives CATSDNEGANTEAFF.

About this clonotype itself: A much larger clonotype is one base distant, so this may be a read error. This CDR3 is missing its conserved last phenylalanine or tryptophan, likely due to a read error. The DNA is left out, because the CDR3 cannot be placed on it with certainty; the CDR3 is given as TCRdb lists it. The genes are TRBV6-1 and TRBJ2-7; TRBD2, the table's D call, lacks a check against the DNA. The CDR3 is 14 amino acids long, termini counted. CDR1 MNHNS and CDR2 SASEGT come from the germline V gene. Here the CDR3 reads CASSELGQPLEQHL.

This clonotype occurred many times. The CDR3: CAGGNPGYGYTF. CDR3 nucleotide sequence: TGTGCCGGTGGTAACCCTGGGTATGGCTACACCTTC. The chain has TRBV19 and TRBJ1-2; D is ambiguous. Trimming removed 11 bases at V and 5 bases at J, with 15 bases between. Germline loops: CDR1 LNHDA, CDR2 SQIVND (reference sequence). The CDR3 contains 12 residues.

This clonotype appeared many times. The chain employs TRBV12-3 or TRBV12-4 and TRBJ2-2; the match to TRBD1 covers 8 bases. The V segment lost 10 bases and the J segment 0 bases; nucleotides outside the gene matches: 7. The CDR3 loop spans 15 amino acids. As DNA, the CDR3 is TGTGCCACCTTCCCGGGACAGGCGAACACCGGGGAGCTGTTTTTT. It translates to CATFPGQANTGELFF.

Note on this clonotype: A much larger clone differs by one base, so this may be a read error. In this CDR3 the conserved last residue, phenylalanine or tryptophan, is missing, so a read error is likely. The V and J genes are TRBV6-5 and TRBJ2-1; a weak D match, TRBD2 (6 bases). This CDR3 spans 16 amino acids. Germline V gene lookup returns CDR1 MNHEY and CDR2 SVGAGI. The V and J ends lost 0 bases and 5 bases respectively, with 14 bases between them. CDR3 protein: CASSYSTGELHNEQFL. The DNA for the CDR3 is TGTGCCAGCAGTTACTCGACGGGAGAGCTCCACAATGAGCAGTTCCTC.

This clonotype was observed a handful of times. V and J are TRBV25-1 and TRBJ2-7, with 10 nucleotides matching TRBD1. There are 17 residues in the CDR3. Trimming at V came to 2 bases and at J to 3 bases, leaving 10 bases not matched to a gene. Germline values: CDR1 MGHDK, CDR2 SYGVNS. The CDR3 loop is CASSEIGTGDYLYEQYF. The CDR3 nucleotides are TGTGCCAGCAGTGAAATAGGGACAGGGGATTACCTCTACGAGCAGTACTTC.

Ten or more counts support this clonotype. The chain combines TRBV28 with TRBJ1-4, with TRBD1 matching 11 bases. Trimming took 8 bases from V and 7 from J; bases not matched to a gene: 18. The CDR3 is made up of 18 amino acids. CDR1 and CDR2 from the germline V gene are MDHEN and SYDVKM. For the CDR3, the DNA is TGTGCCAGCTCCCAGATCATGGGCTACGGGACAGGGGGTGAAAAACTGTTTTTT. Amino acid sequence: CASSQIMGYGTGGEKLFF.

The J gene is TRBJ2-1, the V gene TRBV12-5; no clear D. Trimming removed 7 bases at V and 7 bases at J, with 17 bases between. Germline V gives CDR1 LGHNT, CDR2 FRNRAP. The CDR3 totals 14 residues. The DNA for the CDR3 is TGTGCTAGTGACCTCTCGGACCGGCGTAATGAGCAGTTCTTC. Its translation is CASDLSDRRNEQFF.

V and J are TRBV7-9 and TRBJ2-7; possibly TRBD2 for D (5 bases). Germline lookup yields CDR1 SEHNR and CDR2 FQNEAQ (reference sequence). CDR3 length equals 12 residues. Trimming cost V 5 bases and J 7 bases, with 12 bases left between them. The CDR3 region is CASSGSGKEQYF. For the CDR3, the DNA is TGTGCCAGCAGCGGATCCGGGAAGGAGCAGTACTTC.

The chain couples TRBV27 to TRBJ1-2; unclear D gene. CDR3 length: 14 amino acids. Germline V gene sequence: CDR1 MNHEY, CDR2 SMNVEV (reference sequence). V lost 0 bases to trimming and J lost 0 bases, with 5 bases between them. As DNA, the CDR3 is TGTGCCAGCAGTTTATCGATAACTAACTATGGCTACACCTTC. It translates to CASSLSITNYGYTF.

V is TRBV12-3 or TRBV12-4 and J is TRBJ2-1, with 9 bases that match TRBD2. V shed 5 bases and J 8 bases; nucleotides not matched to a gene: 10. This CDR3 contains 15 residues. The CDR3 region has the DNA TGTGCCAGCAGTCCCCGGGGAGCGGGGGGCCATGAGCAGTTCTTC. Translated, it gives CASSPRGAGGHEQFF.

This clonotype turned up a few times. The J gene is TRBJ2-2, the V gene TRBV2; unclear D gene. The CDR3 totals 12 residues. The V end was cut by 7 bases, the J end by 8 bases, with 11 bases between. The germline V gene has CDR1 SNHLY and CDR2 FYNNEI. In DNA form, the CDR3 reads TGTGCCAGCATCCCGAGGATTGGGGAGCTGTTTTTT. Translated, it gives CASIPRIGELFF.

Concerning this clonotype: Here the CDR3 omits its conserved ending phenylalanine or tryptophan, so a read error is the likely source. This chain joins TRBV25-1 and TRBJ2-3; tentatively, D is TRBD1 or TRBD2 (5 bases each). Trimming pared 8 bases from V and 7 bases from J, leaving 34 bases between. This CDR3 region has 19 residues. Germline V CDR1 and CDR2: MGHDK, SYGVNS. CDR3 sequence (DNA): TGTGCCAGCTCGGGGATCGGACATGTCGGGTTTCACCGAGTTTATACGCAGTATTTA. This codes for CASSGIGHVGFHRVYTQYL.

The rearrangement links TRBV28 to TRBJ2-7; the D is unclear. CDR1 and CDR2 (germline): MDHEN, SYDVKM. The CDR3 runs to 14 residues. The V and J ends lost 5 bases and 3 bases respectively, with 14 bases between them. CDR3 sequence (DNA): TGTGCCAGCAGTCCCCCCCCCAGGTACTACGAGCAGTACTTC. Translating gives CASSPPPRYYEQYF.

This clonotype turned up a few times. The chain employs TRBV3-1 and TRBJ2-1, with 9 bases identical to TRBD2. V lost 4 bases, J lost 4 bases, and 14 bases stayed unmatched. This CDR3 contains 18 residues. The germline V gene encodes CDR1 LGHDT and CDR2 YNNKEL (reference sequence). CDR3 loop: CASSRLPSGASKYNEQFF. For the CDR3, the DNA is TGTGCCAGCAGCCGCCTTCCTAGCGGGGCCTCCAAGTACAATGAGCAGTTCTTC.

The sample holds many counts of this clonotype. The chain carries TRBV18 and TRBJ1-1; D is unclear. Trimming took 6 bases from V and 1 from J, leaving 6 bases between them. This CDR3 spans 12 amino acids. The germline gives CDR1 KGHSH, CDR2 LQKENI. The CDR3 loop reads CASSDPNTEAFF. For the CDR3, the DNA is TGTGCCAGCTCTGATCCGAACACTGAAGCTTTCTTT.

This chain links TRBV19 with TRBJ2-1; D not resolved. The germline CDR1 and CDR2 sequences are LNHDA and SQIVND (reference sequence). The CDR3 sequence is 15 residues long. Trimming cost V 1 base and J 3 bases, with 10 bases left between them. CDR3 sequence (DNA): TGTGCCAGTAGTATAGGGCAGAGTTTCTACAATGAGCAGTTCTTC. Translating gives CASSIGQSFYNEQFF.

The rearrangement uses TRBV27 and TRBJ2-4; 8 nucleotides line up with TRBD1. Germline V CDR1 and CDR2: MNHEY, SMNVEV (reference sequence). The V gene end was trimmed by 9 bases and the J gene end by 6 bases; junction bases not matched to a gene: 13. The CDR3 has 15 amino acids. CDR3 region: CARSPDRAGRNIQYF. For the CDR3, the DNA is TGTGCCAGAAGTCCGGACAGGGCAGGGCGAAACATTCAGTACTTC.

This clonotype was detected a few times. The chain has TRBV7-9 and TRBJ2-7, with D unresolved. This CDR3 has 15 amino acids. CDR1 is SEHNR, CDR2 FQNEAQ, per germline (reference sequence). Trimming cost V 4 bases and J 1 base, with 14 bases left between them. DNA for the CDR3: TGTGCCAGCAGCTCACCGGCGACCGAGTCCTACGAGCAGTACTTC. It translates to CASSSPATESYEQYF.